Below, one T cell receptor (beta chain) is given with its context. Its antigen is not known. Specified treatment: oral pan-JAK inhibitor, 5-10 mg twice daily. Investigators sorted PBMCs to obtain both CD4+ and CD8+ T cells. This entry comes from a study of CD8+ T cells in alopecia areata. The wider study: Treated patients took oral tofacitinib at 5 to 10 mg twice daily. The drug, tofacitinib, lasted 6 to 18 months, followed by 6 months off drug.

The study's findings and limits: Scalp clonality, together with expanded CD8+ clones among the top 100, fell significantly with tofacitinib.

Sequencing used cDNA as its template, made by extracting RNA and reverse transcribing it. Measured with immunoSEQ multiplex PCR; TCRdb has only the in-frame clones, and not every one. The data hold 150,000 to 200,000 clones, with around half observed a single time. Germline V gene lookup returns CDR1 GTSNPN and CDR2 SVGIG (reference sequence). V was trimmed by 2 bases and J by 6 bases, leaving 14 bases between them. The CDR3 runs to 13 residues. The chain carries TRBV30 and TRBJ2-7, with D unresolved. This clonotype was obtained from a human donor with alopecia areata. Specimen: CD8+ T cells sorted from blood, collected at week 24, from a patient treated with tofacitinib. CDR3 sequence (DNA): TGTGCCTGGAGTAACGGTCCCGTGGGCGAGCAGTACTTC. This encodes CAWSNGPVGEQYF.